This T cell receptor (beta chain) was documented in a study of T cell repertoires in cytomegalovirus infection. This clonotype was recorded at least ten times. Its cognate antigen is unknown. MiXCR was run by TCRdb on the reads, yielding one entry per CDR3 protein. The profile shows some 400,000 distinct CDR3 sequences, 15% to 20% of them singletons. CDR1 is SGHTA and CDR2 is FQGNSA in the germline V gene. CDR3 size: 14 residues. V lost 5 bases and J lost 7, with 17 bases in between. Study-wide points: Across the ex vivo response, the dominant clonotypes were HLA-C-restricted CMV-specific TCR beta clonotypes.

Sequencing was carried out using PBMCs. The rearrangement uses TRBV7-2 and TRBJ2-5; D is ambiguous. The origin of this receptor is a human donor in good health (CMV status not recorded). Some clones in this sample may be carry-over from other donors' samples. CDR3 protein: CASSMSRATGTQYF. In DNA, the CDR3 is TGTGCCAGCAGCATGAGCCGGGCAACGGGGACCCAGTACTTC.